Below, one TCR beta chain is given with its context. Its cognate antigen is unknown. The CDR3 runs to 13 residues. Per the germline V gene, CDR1 is KGHSH and CDR2 is LQKENI. Trimming took off 2 bases at V and 1 base at J, with 5 bases between the two ends. Unstimulated regulatory T cells (CD4+CD25+CD127-), CD4+CD25- non-regulatory cells, CD4 and CD8 cells were FACS-sorted from thawed PBMCs. This sample is part of a study of Tregs in tolerant kidney transplant recipients. Overall study context: Recipients received nonmyeloablative bone marrow transplants from related graft donors, with transient mixed chimerism. Broader study findings: For some patients, primers changed over time, blocking nucleotide-level comparison. The small number of patients limits these findings pending further validation.

The table came from immunoSEQ multiplex PCR; TCRdb's copy has only in-frame clones and leaves some out. Of approximately 67,000 clones in the sample, over 85% are singletons; the top ten hold roughly 9.8%. V is TRBV18 and J is TRBJ2-5; D is possibly TRBD1 (5 bases). The receptor comes from a human donor who received a combined kidney and bone marrow transplant. The sequenced sample was CD8+ T cells from blood, obtained before the transplant. The CDR3 region is CASSPRGQETQYF. The CDR3 nucleotides read TGTGCCAGCTCACCAAGGGGCCAAGAGACCCAGTACTTC.